The T cell receptor (beta chain) described here comes from a study of T cell clones after liver transplantation. Overall study: In this trial, immunosuppression withdrawal was attempted within 2 years of liver transplant. TCRbeta sequencing after a pre-transplant mixed lymphocyte reaction identified graft-donor-reactive clones, later tracked in post-transplant blood.

Germline V gene lookup returns CDR1 LNHDA and CDR2 SQIVND (reference sequence). Trimming took off 7 bases at V and 0 bases at J, with 16 bases between the two ends. CDR3 size: 16 residues. Data came from immunoSEQ multiplex PCR; TCRdb stores just in-frame clones and leaves some out. The profile shows tens of thousands of clones, less than 75% of them singletons. This sequence was found in a human patient who received a liver transplant. Some T cells may arise from the graft donor. The gene calls are TRBV19 and TRBJ1-5; D remains ambiguous. Sample: CD4+ T cells from blood, taken at the 22-month timepoint. CDR3 sequence reads: CASTRRDWNSNQPQHF. CDR3 in DNA: TGTGCCAGTACCAGGAGGGATTGGAATAGCAATCAGCCCCAGCATTTT.